This T cell receptor (beta chain) is from a study of post-analysis software for immune sequencing data. Details on this clonotype: The antigen is unknown.

Overall study results and limits: Significantly lower normalized Chao1 diversity was seen in multiple sclerosis patients than in controls. Under F measure analysis, samples from one preparation batch co-clustered strongly. In patients, TRBV5-6, TRBV5-1 and TRBV20-1 belonged to five TRBV segments found more frequently than in controls.

Researchers reported that TCR beta cDNA libraries carried unique molecular identifiers. T cells numbering 1 to 10 million yielded cDNA molecules that totaled roughly 500,000. Each CDR3 protein is one row after TCRdb ran MiXCR on the PCR reads. The table shows approximately 150,000 distinct CDR3 sequences, with 30% occurring only once. J lost 2 bases, V lost 4 bases, and 4 bases had no gene match. The CDR3 consists of 15 residues. Germline lookup yields CDR1 DFQATT and CDR2 SNEGSKA (reference sequence). This TCR came from a girl aged 5 to 17 with multiple sclerosis. This chain joins TRBV20-1 and TRBJ2-3, with 12 bases aligning to TRBD2. The sequenced sample was blood. The CDR3 DNA sequence: TGCAGTGCTACTCGGACTAGCGGGAACACAGATACGCAGTATTTT. Protein: CSATRTSGNTDTQYF.